These 30 T cell receptor beta chains were all obtained from the same sample, sequenced in a study of T cells after yellow fever vaccination. In TCRdb, the 5' RACE reads were re-called with MiXCR into one record per CDR3 protein. The sample carries about 120,000 distinct CDR3 sequences, roughly 15% recorded once. The material was CD8+ T cells sorted from PBMCs, obtained 5 days after the yellow fever booster vaccination. These receptors originate from a man between 18 and 29 years old who received the YFV17D yellow fever vaccine.

This clonotype has ten or more counts. The chain has TRBV28 and TRBJ2-1, with no clear D. The CDR3 length is 15 residues. CDR1 is MDHEN and CDR2 is SYDVKM in the germline V gene. V lost 3 bases and J 1 base, leaving 10 bases between the germline ends. The CDR3 DNA is TGTGCCAGCAGTTTTCAGCGTAGGTCCTACAATGAGCAGTTCTTC. This sequence encodes CASSFQRRSYNEQFF.

The chain combines TRBV2 with TRBJ1-1, with D perhaps TRBD1 (6 bases). Trimming pared 5 bases from V and 4 bases from J, leaving 20 bases between. The CDR3 has 16 residues. Germline loops: CDR1 SNHLY, CDR2 FYNNEI. The CDR3, as DNA: TGTGCCAGCAGTTATCCACAGGACCTAGGGGGCACTGAAGCTTTCTTT. It translates to CASSYPQDLGGTEAFF.

This clonotype was found a few times. The chain uses TRBV29-1 and TRBJ1-1; tentative D call: TRBD1 (5 bases). Trimming took off 7 bases at V and 2 bases at J, with 23 bases between the two ends. CDR1 is SQVTM and CDR2 is ANQGSEA in the germline V gene. The CDR3 has 16 residues. The CDR3 DNA reads as TGCAGCGCGCGGCCCTTCACGCAGGGCAGAAACACTGAAGCTTTCTTT. It encodes CSARPFTQGRNTEAFF.

The genes are TRBV7-3 and TRBJ1-1; no clear D gene. Trimming cost V 1 base and J 1 base, with 7 bases left between them. CDR3 size: 14 residues. Germline loops: CDR1 SGHTA, CDR2 FQGTGA. CDR3 in DNA: TGTGCCAGCAGCTTAATTGGCGGGAACACTGAAGCTTTCTTT. Translation gives CASSLIGGNTEAFF.

This clonotype has only a few counts. This chain uses TRBV18 with TRBJ1-5; D remains ambiguous. This CDR3 has 14 amino acids. In germline, CDR1 is KGHSH, CDR2 LQKENI. V was clipped by 6 bases and J by 0 bases, with 9 bases between them. CDR3 protein: CASSEVYSNQPQHF. The CDR3 DNA reads TGTGCCAGCTCTGAGGTCTATAGCAATCAGCCCCAGCATTTT.

V and J are TRBV29-1 and TRBJ2-1, with D hard to call. With 8 bases removed from V and 0 bases from J, the gap between germline ends came to 14 bases. CDR1 is SQVTM and CDR2 is ANQGSEA in the germline V gene. The CDR3 sequence is 14 residues long. The CDR3 DNA is TGCAGCTCTCCCTCCGGTAGCTCCTACAATGAGCAGTTCTTC. Translation: CSSPSGSSYNEQFF.

There are a few counts of this clonotype. This chain links TRBV5-1 with TRBJ2-2, with D possibly matching TRBD2 (6 bases). The V end lost 4 bases, the J end lost 0 bases, and 13 bases lay between the germline ends. The germline gives CDR1 SGHRS, CDR2 YFSETQ. The CDR3 extends over 16 amino acids. CDR3 amino acids: CASSTWEAANTGELFF. The CDR3 DNA follows: TGCGCCAGCAGCACGTGGGAGGCCGCGAACACCGGGGAGCTGTTTTTT.

This clonotype was seen only a few times. The rearrangement joins TRBV7-9 to TRBJ2-7; no definite D call. With 5 bases removed from V and 0 bases from J, the gap between germline ends came to 17 bases. Germline CDR1 SEHNR, CDR2 FQNEAQ (reference sequence). This CDR3 has 16 amino acids. This CDR3 is CASSRDSSESSYEQYF. DNA for the CDR3: TGTGCCAGCAGCCGTGATTCCAGCGAGAGCTCCTACGAGCAGTACTTC.

This chain links TRBV11-1 with TRBJ2-7; no firm D call. Germline V CDR1 and CDR2: SGHAT, FQDESV (reference sequence). The CDR3 is 13 amino acids. V shed 3 bases and J shed 2 bases, with 8 bases lying between them. The CDR3 is CASSLGTTYEQYF. The CDR3 DNA reads TGTGCCAGCAGCTTGGGAACCACCTACGAGCAGTACTTC. Drawing the rest from reference TRBV11-1 and TRBJ2-7, the complete variable domain is EAEVAQSPRYKITEKSQAVAFWCDPISGHATLYWYRQILGQGPELLVQFQDESVVDDSQLPKDRFSAERLKGVDSTLKIQPAELGDSAMYLCASSLGTTYEQYFGPGTRLTVT.

V usage is TRBV7-2 and J usage is TRBJ1-2; D is unclear. The CDR3 contains 14 residues. Germline values: CDR1 SGHTA, CDR2 FQGNSA. V lost 1 base to trimming and J lost 4 bases, with 10 bases between them. CDR3: CASSLGSVVYGYTF. DNA of the CDR3: TGTGCCAGCAGCTTAGGGTCTGTCGTCTATGGCTACACCTTC.

This chain joins TRBV7-9 and TRBJ1-4; no clear D. V gave up 6 bases and J gave up 0 bases, with 11 bases separating them. Germline loops: CDR1 SEHNR, CDR2 FQNEAQ (reference sequence). The CDR3 extends over 15 amino acids. This CDR3 is CASSFAPATNEKLFF. The CDR3 nucleotides are TGTGCCAGCAGTTTTGCCCCTGCAACTAATGAAAAACTGTTTTTT.

The rearrangement uses TRBV4-3 and TRBJ2-2, with D unresolved. This CDR3 is built from 14 residues. Germline values: CDR1 LGHNA, CDR2 YSLEER. The ends were cut back, 4 bases at V and 7 bases at J, with 13 bases in the middle. The CDR3 loop reads CASSPSRFGGELFF. The DNA for the CDR3 is TGCGCCAGCAGCCCATCCCGGTTTGGCGGGGAGCTGTTTTTT.

The J gene is TRBJ1-5, the V gene TRBV4-1, with TRBD1 identical over 7 bases. This CDR3 has 16 amino acids. J was trimmed by 4 bases and V by 4 bases; bases with no gene match: 10. The germline CDR1 and CDR2 sequences are MGHRA and YSYEKL. The CDR3 DNA reads TGCGCCAGCAGCCCAGGAACGGGACAGAAAAATCAGCCCCAGCATTTT. It translates to CASSPGTGQKNQPQHF.

The genes are TRBV20-1 and TRBJ2-7; 7 bases fit TRBD1. The trim removed 2 bases at V and 1 base at J, leaving 5 bases unmatched. Germline CDR1 DFQATT, CDR2 SNEGSKA (reference sequence). This CDR3 is 14 amino acids long. CDR3 nucleotide sequence: TGCAGTGCTAGACCCGACAGGGCTTCCTACGAGCAGTACTTC. Translating gives CSARPDRASYEQYF.

The table lists this clonotype with a few counts. V is TRBV4-2 and J is TRBJ2-1; D tentatively reads TRBD1 or TRBD2 (5 bases each). The V gene lost 4 bases and the J gene lost 0 bases, with 16 bases spanning the gap. Per the germline V gene, CDR1 is LGHNA and CDR2 is YNFKEQ. The CDR3 has 17 amino acids. In nucleotides, the CDR3 is TGTGCCAGCAGCCGCAAGGGGACCGCCAGCTCCTACAATGAGCAGTTCTTC. Its protein product is CASSRKGTASSYNEQFF.

This clonotype was counted between two and nine times. The chain employs TRBV4-2 and TRBJ1-1; a weak D match, TRBD1 (6 bases). This CDR3 spans 15 amino acids. The V end lost 0 bases, the J end lost 2 bases, and 10 bases lay between the germline ends. Germline-derived CDR1 and CDR2 are LGHNA and YNFKEQ. The DNA for the CDR3 is TGTGCCAGCAGCCAAGAGGAGGGGACAAACACTGAAGCTTTCTTT. This gives the protein CASSQEEGTNTEAFF.

CDR3 in DNA: TGCAGTGCTAGAAGAGTGGACAGGGGGGGCAATCAGCCCCAGCATTTT. Amino acid sequence: CSARRVDRGGNQPQHF. The rearrangement joins TRBV20-1 to TRBJ1-5; TRBD1 matches at 10 bases. CDR3 length equals 16 residues. V lost 2 bases to trimming and J lost 2 bases; unmatched junction nucleotides: 6. Germline V gene lookup returns CDR1 DFQATT and CDR2 SNEGSKA (reference sequence).

This clonotype was observed at least ten times. This chain joins TRBV4-3 and TRBJ2-1; TRBD1 matches 8 bases. The germline V gene has CDR1 LGHNA and CDR2 YSLEER. CDR3 length equals 16 residues. Unmatched junction bases numbered 10, after V lost 0 bases and J lost 9 bases. The CDR3 DNA reads TGCGCCAGCAGCCAAGATTCAGGGGGCGCGGTCAGTGAGCAGTTCTTC. Its translation is CASSQDSGGAVSEQFF.

The chain joins TRBV5-1 to TRBJ2-1; 14 bases agree with TRBD2. This CDR3 has 18 residues. The germline V gene encodes CDR1 SGHRS and CDR2 YFSETQ. The J segment lost 8 bases and the V segment lost 0 bases, leaving 10 bases of the junction unmatched. In DNA form, the CDR3 reads TGCGCCAGCAGCTTGGGGACTAGCGGGGGGATTGTGTTGGATGAGCAGTTCTTC. It is translated as CASSLGTSGGIVLDEQFF.

The rearrangement links TRBV29-1 to TRBJ2-7; possibly TRBD2 for D (5 bases). This CDR3 contains 13 residues. The germline CDR1 and CDR2 sequences are SQVTM and ANQGSEA. V was shortened by 5 bases and J by 5 bases, with 16 bases between the two germline ends. CDR3: CSVPAGGYHEQYF. The CDR3 bases are TGCAGCGTTCCGGCGGGTGGATACCACGAGCAGTACTTC.

This clonotype was observed a few times. The chain couples TRBV19 to TRBJ2-1; unclear D gene. Germline lookup yields CDR1 LNHDA and CDR2 SQIVND (reference sequence). CDR3 length equals 16 residues. Trimming cost V 4 bases and J 5 bases, with 18 bases left between them. The CDR3 region is CASSSPTRQPNNEQFF. The CDR3 nucleotides read TGTGCCAGTAGTAGCCCAACCCGGCAGCCTAACAATGAGCAGTTCTTC.

This clonotype was seen a handful of times. This chain links TRBV6-6 with TRBJ2-3; D is tentatively TRBD1 or TRBD2 (5 bases each). CDR1 is MNHNY and CDR2 is SVGAGI in the germline V gene (reference sequence). The CDR3 spans 17 residues. V lost 2 bases to trimming and J lost 2 bases, with 17 bases between them. The CDR3 nucleotides read TGTGCCAGCAGTTACCCCCTCGATGGGGGAGACACAGATACGCAGTATTTT. Translated, it gives CASSYPLDGGDTDTQYF.

This chain connects TRBV6-2 or TRBV6-3 to TRBJ2-1; D is ambiguous. From germline, CDR1 is MNHEY and CDR2 SVGEGT. With 0 bases removed from V and 8 bases from J, the gap between germline ends came to 2 bases. CDR3 length: 11 amino acids. CDR3 amino acids: CASSYSDEQFF. DNA for the CDR3: TGTGCCAGCAGTTACTCCGATGAGCAGTTCTTC.

The V gene is TRBV15, the J gene TRBJ1-5; D perhaps matches TRBD1 (6 bases). CDR1 LNHNV and CDR2 YYDKDF come from the germline V gene (reference sequence). The length of the CDR3 is 16 residues. Between the trimmed V and J ends, which lost 0 bases and 1 base, there was a span of 10 bases. In DNA, the CDR3 is TGTGCCACCAGCAGAGATAGGGGGGCCAGCAATCAGCCCCAGCATTTT. This gives the protein CATSRDRGASNQPQHF.

J is TRBJ1-2 and V is TRBV4-1; 8 positions match TRBD1. V shed 3 bases, J shed 1 base, and the junction held 13 bases outside the gene matches. This CDR3 is 18 amino acids long. Germline V gene lookup returns CDR1 MGHRA and CDR2 YSYEKL. The CDR3 protein is CASSHRRGLWNINYGYTF. The CDR3 bases are TGCGCCAGCAGCCACCGCAGGGGGCTCTGGAATATTAACTATGGCTACACCTTC.

This clonotype was seen repeatedly, ten times or more. The CDR3 reads CATLGQAADTQYF. DNA for the CDR3: TGTGCCACCTTGGGACAGGCGGCGGATACGCAGTATTTT. The chain recombines TRBV10-3 with TRBJ2-3, with TRBD1 matching 8 bases. Germline-derived CDR1 and CDR2 are ENHRY and SYGVKD. The CDR3 has 13 amino acids. Germline trimming cut 10 bases from V and 6 bases from J; bases unmatched to any gene: 9.

This rearrangement joins TRBV5-5 to TRBJ2-6; D uncertain. V was pared by 4 bases and J by 4 bases, with 15 bases between. Germline CDR1 SGHKS, CDR2 YYEKEE (reference sequence). The CDR3 runs to 16 residues. The CDR3 bases are TGTGCCAGCAGCCGGGTTTATGGAGAAGGGGCCAACGTCCTGACTTTC. The encoded protein is CASSRVYGEGANVLTF.

This clonotype was picked up a small number of times. The gene calls are TRBV5-1 and TRBJ1-2, with TRBD1 identical over 9 bases. The V gene end was trimmed by 0 bases and the J gene end by 3 bases; junction bases not matched to a gene: 3. The V gene's germline CDR1 is SGHRS and CDR2 YFSETQ. The length of the CDR3 is 15 residues. For the CDR3, the DNA is TGCGCCAGCAGCTTGGTACAGGGGGCCCACTATGGCTACACCTTC. This codes for CASSLVQGAHYGYTF. Full variable domain (rest looked up from reference TRBV5-1 and TRBJ1-2): KAGVTQTPRYLIKTRGQQVTLSCSPISGHRSVSWYQQTPGQGLQFLFEYFSETQRNKGNFPGRFSGRQFSNSRSEMNVSTLELGDSALYLCASSLVQGAHYGYTFGSGTRLTVV.

This clonotype was counted a few times. This chain joins TRBV11-2 and TRBJ1-1; TRBD1 aligns across 7 bases. This CDR3 comprises 15 residues. V lost 5 bases to trimming and J lost 1 base; unmatched junction nucleotides: 7. CDR1 and CDR2 (germline): SGHAT, FQNNGV. As DNA, the CDR3 is TGTGCCAGCAGCACCCCCGGGACAGAGAACACTGAAGCTTTCTTT. Its protein is CASSTPGTENTEAFF.

This clonotype was recorded many times. The V and J genes are TRBV6-4 and TRBJ2-1; 12 nucleotides agree with TRBD2. V gave up 0 bases and J gave up 8 bases; unmatched junction bases: 5. Germline CDR1 reads MRHNA; CDR2 reads SNTAGT. The CDR3 totals 16 residues. The CDR3 DNA follows: TGTGCCAGCAGTGACTCTCCTAGCGGGGGGGCCGATGAGCAGTTCTTC. This sequence encodes CASSDSPSGGADEQFF.